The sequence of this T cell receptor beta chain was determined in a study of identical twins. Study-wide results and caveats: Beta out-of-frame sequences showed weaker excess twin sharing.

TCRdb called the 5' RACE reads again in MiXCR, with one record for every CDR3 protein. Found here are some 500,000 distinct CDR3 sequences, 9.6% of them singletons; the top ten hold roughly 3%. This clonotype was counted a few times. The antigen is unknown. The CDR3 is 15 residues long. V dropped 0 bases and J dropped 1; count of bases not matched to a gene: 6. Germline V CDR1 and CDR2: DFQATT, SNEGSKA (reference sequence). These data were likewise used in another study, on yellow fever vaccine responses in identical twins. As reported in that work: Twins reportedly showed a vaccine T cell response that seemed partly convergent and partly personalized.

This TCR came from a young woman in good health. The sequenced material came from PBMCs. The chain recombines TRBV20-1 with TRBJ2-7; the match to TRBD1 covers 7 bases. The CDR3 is CSARDNLQGSYEQYF. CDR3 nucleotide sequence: TGCAGTGCTAGAGATAATTTACAGGGGTCCTACGAGCAGTACTTC.